This T cell receptor beta chain was sequenced for a study of T cells in Graves' hyperthyroidism and ophthalmopathy. Study at large: Blood from the periphery was taken at initial diagnosis, before any treatment.

This clonotype was seen a few times. Its antigen is still unknown. Not enrolled were patients with uncontrolled infection, other autoimmune disease, pregnancy or lactation. CDR3 size: 16 residues. Germline V gene lookup returns CDR1 SEHNR and CDR2 FQNEAQ (reference sequence). V dropped 1 base and J dropped 0 bases, with 13 bases sitting between them. Amplified TCR beta CDR3 regions derived from RNA transcripts. With the HTBI primer set, the TCR CDR3 went through a first round of RT-PCR. One entry per CDR3 protein, called by TCRdb with MiXCR from the multiplex PCR reads. The sample has around 450,000 distinct CDR3 sequences; 15% to 19% are singletons. Study-wide points: Most thyroid clonotypes expanded above 0.001 were also detected in blood. In simple terms, a model built on 13 V-J features told ophthalmopathy apart from stable hyperthyroidism.

The rearrangement uses TRBV7-9 and TRBJ2-7, with a tentative D call TRBD1 (6 bases). The TCR was taken from a woman aged 18 to 35 with Graves' hyperthyroidism. Material: blood. CDR3 DNA: TGTGCCAGCAGCTTAGGAGGGGGATCTCGCTCCTACGAGCAGTACTTC. It encodes CASSLGGGSRSYEQYF.